A selection of T cell receptor beta chains follows, all from one sample in a study of blood T cell repertoires in COVID-19. The method was immunoSEQ multiplex PCR; TCRdb's version includes in-frame clones alone and lacks a portion of them. The repertoire includes approximately 200,000 clones, less than 90% of them detected once, and 1.5% to 2% sits in the top ten. Material for sequencing was peripheral blood. The source is a man aged 40-50 years with active or convalescent COVID-19. CDR3s include the opening cysteine and the closing phenylalanine or tryptophan. The order of the fields is clone size, V gene, CDR3 protein. Clone size is shown for a subset of rows, as once, few, many or a class of expanded clone.

>.|TRBV18
CASSPSTSNTGELFF
>.|TRBV7-3
CASSLNDAGSFYGYTF
>.|TRBV28
CASSFGQGNYGYTF
>.|TRBV12-3/TRBV12-4
CASSLSGTEAFF
>.|TRBV5-1
CASSPGGVKETQYF
>.|TRBV7-9
CASSLDGSTEAFF
>.|TRBV6-1
CASSVGPTDSNTEAFF
>.|TRBV7-3
CASSLSTEETQYF
>.|TRBV5-1
CASSLAPGQGYQNTEAFF
>.|TRBV11-2
CASSLSEGGANTEAFF
>.|TRBV28
CASGLVSSNEQFF
>once|TRBV2
CASRGQYTNEKLFF
>once|TRBV18
CASSFGTGYEQYF
>.|TRBV29-1
CSAETQSNYGYTF
>.|TRBV3-1/TRBV3-2
CASSPSSGLAGDEQYF
>.|TRBV25-1
CASSEVTGEDTEAFF
>.|TRBV7-3
CASSPLPGQGTEAFF
>.|TRBV18
CASSRRQADTEAFF
>.|TRBV24-1
CATSGGRVGNQPQHF
>few|TRBV19
CASSMVPRRLNYGYTF
>once|TRBV28
CASRGVPTDTEAFF
>.|TRBV5-1
CASGGGWYNEQFF
>.|TRBV25-1
CASSEGTGGPYEQYF
>once|TRBV6-5
CASSRDSISYEQYF
>once|TRBV5-1
CASSFLAGVGTDTQYF
>.|TRBV4-1
CASSLNQGIGAGSGYEQYF
>.|TRBV5-1
CASSGQDGGAFF
>once|TRBV5-6
CASSRGLSPGEQYF
>.|TRBV19
CASSRVTDRPTNEKLFF
>.|TRBV19
CASSPPVSGNTIYF
>.|TRBV3-1/TRBV3-2
CASSLAGLYEQYF
>.|TRBV7-9
CASSPVGGGGLQPQHF
>.|TRBV18
CASSLTDHQPQHF
>.|TRBV28
CASSPDRVSYEQYF
>.|TRBV29-1
CSVGKSGGGYNEQFF
>.|TRBV28
CASSLAVLRGKARTEAFF
>.|TRBV6-5
CASISTGAREAFF
>once|TRBV7-8
CASSLGPNREKYF
>.|TRBV18
CASSPMGSERRGGYTF
>.|TRBV7-6
CASSLESFGGNTGELFF
>.|TRBV6-5
CASRTVSISYEQYF
>.|TRBV7-9
CASTPGGGVYTEAFF
>.|TRBV3-1/TRBV3-2
CASSQGHSGNTIYF
>.|TRBV2
CASKDRGAYGYTF
>.|TRBV28
CASSPAGGFYEQYF
>.|TRBV2
CASSEVNYNSEAFF
>.|TRBV11-2
CASSTGPRGGEQFF
>.|TRBV28
CASYKRDRANYGYTF
>.|TRBV19
CASSRQGVGTEAFF
>.|TRBV27
CASSLRGRIGQGAHEQYF
>.|TRBV5-1
CASSSHLDRYEQYF
>.|TRBV4-1
CASSQEDRETDTQYF
>.|TRBV28
CASSPRGTGARQPQHF
>.|TRBV27
CASGTGKGGYTF
>.|TRBV5-1
CASSREGTVNQPQHF
>.|TRBV5-1
CASSLGLSATNEKLFF
>.|TRBV7-3
CASSLIAGLSTDTQYF
>.|TRBV6-5
CASTSSRGSEKLFF